Presented here are 8 T cell receptor beta chains from one specimen sequenced in a study of T cells in localized non-small cell lung cancer. Clones were read by immunoSEQ multiplex PCR, and TCRdb kept only the in-frame ones, dropping some. The sample shows a few thousand clones, 24% of them seen only once. The sample in question was normal lung tissue next to the tumor, obtained before any cancer treatment. All receptors derive from a male donor aged 60 or older with stage I lung adenocarcinoma.

The genes are TRBV19 and TRBJ2-1; perhaps TRBD2 as D (6 bases). The CDR3 extends over 13 amino acids. V was shortened by 6 bases and J by 10 bases, with 16 bases between the two germline ends. Per the germline V gene, CDR1 is LNHDA and CDR2 is SQIVND (reference sequence). In nucleotides, the CDR3 is TGTGCCAGTAGCCTCAGTGGACTACCCGAGCAGTTCTTC. Translated: CASSLSGLPEQFF.

The gene calls are TRBV28 and TRBJ1-2; TRBD1 agrees at 11 bases. The CDR3 spans 15 residues. V lost 4 bases, J lost 2 bases, and 3 bases stayed unmatched. The germline CDR1 and CDR2 sequences are MDHEN and SYDVKM. CDR3 in DNA: TGTGCCAGCAGTTCTTGGACAGGGGGCAACTATGGCTACACCTTC. This codes for CASSSWTGGNYGYTF.

J is TRBJ2-3 and V is TRBV2, with 15 nucleotides matching TRBD2. The V gene's germline CDR1 is SNHLY and CDR2 FYNNEI. The V and J ends lost 5 bases and 11 bases, in that order; junction bases with no gene match: 8. The CDR3 is made up of 15 amino acids. The CDR3 bases are TGTGCCAGCAGTTATGGACTAGCGGGGGGGCCGGGGCAGTATTTT. Amino acid sequence: CASSYGLAGGPGQYF.

The rearrangement uses TRBV11-3 and TRBJ1-5; D is undetermined. The CDR3 contains 16 residues. V lost 1 base, J lost 0 bases, and 10 bases lay in between. Per the germline V gene, CDR1 is SGHNT and CDR2 is YENEEA. CDR3 nucleotide sequence: TGTGCCAGCAGCTTAGGCCCGGTCAATAGCAATCAGCCCCAGCATTTT. It yields the protein CASSLGPVNSNQPQHF.

This clone was seen a few times. The rearrangement joins TRBV11-3 to TRBJ2-1; TRBD2 agrees at 7 bases. Germline assignment: CDR1 SGHNT and CDR2 YENEEA. The CDR3 has 16 amino acids. The V and J ends lost 5 bases and 2 bases, in that order; junction bases with no gene match: 9. CDR3 residues: CASSPALAATYNEQFF. Written as DNA, the CDR3 is TGTGCCAGCAGCCCCGCCCTAGCGGCAACCTACAATGAGCAGTTCTTC.

The genes are TRBV29-1 and TRBJ2-2; 9 bases fit TRBD1. This CDR3 has 14 amino acids. V was clipped by 7 bases and J by 3 bases; unmatched bases: 6. CDR1 SQVTM and CDR2 ANQGSEA come from the germline V gene. Here the CDR3 reads CSARTGADTGELFF. The CDR3 nucleotides are TGCAGCGCAAGGACAGGGGCCGACACCGGGGAGCTGTTTTTT.

The rearrangement joins TRBV14 to TRBJ1-2; 7 bases agree with TRBD1. Germline V gives CDR1 SGHDN, CDR2 FVKESK. With 4 bases clipped from V and 5 bases from J, the junction kept 7 bases outside the gene matches. This CDR3 contains 14 residues. The CDR3 DNA follows: TGTGCCAGCAGCCCTGTTACAGGGGTTTATGGCTACACCTTC. Protein product: CASSPVTGVYGYTF.

V and J are TRBV6-8 and TRBJ1-1, with D uncertain. This CDR3 is built from 13 residues. The V end lost 2 bases, the J end lost 4 bases, and 8 bases lay between the germline ends. From germline, CDR1 is MNHGY and CDR2 SAAAGT. The DNA of the CDR3 is TGTGCCAGCAGTTACCCCCGGGTCACTGAAGCTTTCTTT. Protein sequence: CASSYPRVTEAFF.